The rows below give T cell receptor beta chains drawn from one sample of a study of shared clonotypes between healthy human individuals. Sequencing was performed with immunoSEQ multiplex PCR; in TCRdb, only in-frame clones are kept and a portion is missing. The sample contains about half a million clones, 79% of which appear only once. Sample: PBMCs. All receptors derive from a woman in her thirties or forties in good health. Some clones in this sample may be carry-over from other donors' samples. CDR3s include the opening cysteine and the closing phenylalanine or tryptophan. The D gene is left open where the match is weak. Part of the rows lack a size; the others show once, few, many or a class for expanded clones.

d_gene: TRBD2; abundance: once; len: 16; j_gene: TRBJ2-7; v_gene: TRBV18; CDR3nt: TGTGCCAGCTCACCTTTGACTAGCGGGAGTTCCTACGAGCAGTACTTC; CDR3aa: CASSPLTSGSSYEQYF
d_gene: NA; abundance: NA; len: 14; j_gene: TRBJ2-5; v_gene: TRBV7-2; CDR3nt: TGTGCCAGCAGCGCGGGACTGACTCTGGAGACCCAGTACTTC; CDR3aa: CASSAGLTLETQYF
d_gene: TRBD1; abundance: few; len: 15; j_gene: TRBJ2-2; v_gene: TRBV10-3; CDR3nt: TGTGCCATCAGTCACCGGGACAGGGCGACCGGGGAGCTGTTTTTT; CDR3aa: CAISHRDRATGELFF
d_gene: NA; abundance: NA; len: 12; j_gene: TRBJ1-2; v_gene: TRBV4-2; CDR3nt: TGTGCCAGCAGCCAGGGTACGGGCGGCTACACCTTC; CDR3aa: CASSQGTGGYTF
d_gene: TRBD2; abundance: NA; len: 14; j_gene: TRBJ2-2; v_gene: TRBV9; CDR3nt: TGTGCCAGGGGACTAGCGCAAAACACCGGGGAGCTGTTTTTT; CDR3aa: CARGLAQNTGELFF
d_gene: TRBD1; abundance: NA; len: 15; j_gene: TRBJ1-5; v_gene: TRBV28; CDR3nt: TGTGCCAGCAGTTTGCCCGGGACAGGCAATCAGCCCCAGCATTTT; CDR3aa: CASSLPGTGNQPQHF
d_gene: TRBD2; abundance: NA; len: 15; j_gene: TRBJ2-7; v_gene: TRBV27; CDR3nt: TGTGCCAGCAGTTTTTGGACTAGCGGGAATGGGGAGCAGTACTTC; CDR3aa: CASSFWTSGNGEQYF
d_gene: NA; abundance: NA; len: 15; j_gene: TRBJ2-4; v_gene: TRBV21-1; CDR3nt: TGTGCCAGCAGCCCTATACTGTTAGCCAAAAACATTCAGTACTTC; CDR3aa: CASSPILLAKNIQYF
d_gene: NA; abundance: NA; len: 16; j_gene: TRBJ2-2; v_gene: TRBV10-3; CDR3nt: TGTGCCATCAGTGAGTCTCCTCGGGAGAACACCGGGGAGCTGTTTTTT; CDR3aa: CAISESPRENTGELFF
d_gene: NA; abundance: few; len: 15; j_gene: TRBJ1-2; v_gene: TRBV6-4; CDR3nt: TGTGCCAGCAGTGAGGGGCCTCAGTCGGGCTATGGCTACACCTTC; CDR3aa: CASSEGPQSGYGYTF
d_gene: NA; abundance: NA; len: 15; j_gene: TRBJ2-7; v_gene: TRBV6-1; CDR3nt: TGTGCCAGCAGTGAAGCGCTGGCGCATATCTACGAGCAGTACTTC; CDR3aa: CASSEALAHIYEQYF
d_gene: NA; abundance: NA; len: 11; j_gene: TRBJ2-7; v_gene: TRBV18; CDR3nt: TGTGCCAGCCGGGCTTCCTACGAGCAGTACTTC; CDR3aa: CASRASYEQYF
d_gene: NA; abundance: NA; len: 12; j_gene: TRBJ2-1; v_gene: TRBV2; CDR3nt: TGTGCCAGCAAGTGGGGGCGGAATGAGCAGTTCTTC; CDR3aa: CASKWGRNEQFF
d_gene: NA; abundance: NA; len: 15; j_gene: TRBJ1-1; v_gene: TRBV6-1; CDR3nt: TGTGCCAGCAGTGTCAACAGGCAAACGAACACTGAAGCTTTCTTT; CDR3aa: CASSVNRQTNTEAFF
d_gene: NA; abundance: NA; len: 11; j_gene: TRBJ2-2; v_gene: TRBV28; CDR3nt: TGTGCCAGCAGCCGGAGCGGGGAGCTGTTTTTT; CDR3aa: CASSRSGELFF
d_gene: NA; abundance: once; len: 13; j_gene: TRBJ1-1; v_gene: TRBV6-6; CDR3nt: TGTGCCAGCAGCATTCTCAGGGGCGGAGAAGCTTTCTTT; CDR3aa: CASSILRGGEAFF
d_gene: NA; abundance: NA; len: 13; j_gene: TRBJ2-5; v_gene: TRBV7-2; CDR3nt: TGTGCCAGCAGCTTAGACAGACAAGAGACCCAGTACTTC; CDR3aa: CASSLDRQETQYF
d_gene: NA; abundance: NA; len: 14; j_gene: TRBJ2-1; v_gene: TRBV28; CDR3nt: TGTGCCAGCAGTTTGTCAAGAAACAGTGATGAGCAGTTCTTC; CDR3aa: CASSLSRNSDEQFF
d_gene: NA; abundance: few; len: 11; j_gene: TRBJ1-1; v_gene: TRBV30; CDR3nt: TGTGCCTGGAGTCTAGAAACTGAAGCTTTCTTT; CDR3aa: CAWSLETEAFF
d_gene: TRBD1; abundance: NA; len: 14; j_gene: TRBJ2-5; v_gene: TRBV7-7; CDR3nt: TGTGCTAGCAGCTCAGGACAGGACGCAGAGACCCAGTACTTC; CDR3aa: CASSSGQDAETQYF
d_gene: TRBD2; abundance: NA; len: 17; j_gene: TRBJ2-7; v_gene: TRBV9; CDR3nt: TGTGCCAGCAGCCCTATACCGGGCGGGAGGGCCACTAACGAGCAGTACTTC; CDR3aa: CASSPIPGGRATNEQYF
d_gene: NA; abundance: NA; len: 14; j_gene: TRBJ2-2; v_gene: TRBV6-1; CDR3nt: TGTGCCAGCAGTGAACAGGGGTACACCGGGGAGCTGTTTTTT; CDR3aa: CASSEQGYTGELFF
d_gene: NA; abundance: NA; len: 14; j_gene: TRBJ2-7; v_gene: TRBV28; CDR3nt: TGTGCCAGCAGAACACCTGACTACTACTACGAGCAGTACTTC; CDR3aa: CASRTPDYYYEQYF
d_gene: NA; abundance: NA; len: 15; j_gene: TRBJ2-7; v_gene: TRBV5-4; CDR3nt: TGTGCCAGCAGCCCCGGAGGGACGAGCTCCTACGAGCAGTACTTC; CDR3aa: CASSPGGTSSYEQYF
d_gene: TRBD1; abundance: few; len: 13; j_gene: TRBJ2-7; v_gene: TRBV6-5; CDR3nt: TGTGCCAGCAGTTACGGGACAGGGGTCGAGCAGTACTTC; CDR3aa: CASSYGTGVEQYF
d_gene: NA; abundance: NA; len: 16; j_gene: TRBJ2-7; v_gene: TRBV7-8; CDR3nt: TGTGCCAGCAGCTTAAGAGTCGCCGCGGGGTCCTACGAGCAGTACTTC; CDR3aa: CASSLRVAAGSYEQYF
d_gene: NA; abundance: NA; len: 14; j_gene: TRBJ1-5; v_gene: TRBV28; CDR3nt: TGTGCCAGCAGTTCAGGATATAGCAATCAGCCCCAGCATTTT; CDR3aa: CASSSGYSNQPQHF
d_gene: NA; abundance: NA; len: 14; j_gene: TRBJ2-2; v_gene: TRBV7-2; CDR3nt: TGTGCCAGCAGCTACAGGTCGGGCACCGGGGAGCTGTTTTTT; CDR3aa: CASSYRSGTGELFF
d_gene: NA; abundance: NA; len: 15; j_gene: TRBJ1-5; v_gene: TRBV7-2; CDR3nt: TGTGCCAGCAGCCAAGATGAGGGGGGCCATCAGCCCCAGCATTTT; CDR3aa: CASSQDEGGHQPQHF
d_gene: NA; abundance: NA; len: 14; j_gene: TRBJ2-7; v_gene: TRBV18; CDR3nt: TGTGCCAGCTCACCAGGGACCGCTACCTACGAGCAGTACTTC; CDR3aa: CASSPGTATYEQYF